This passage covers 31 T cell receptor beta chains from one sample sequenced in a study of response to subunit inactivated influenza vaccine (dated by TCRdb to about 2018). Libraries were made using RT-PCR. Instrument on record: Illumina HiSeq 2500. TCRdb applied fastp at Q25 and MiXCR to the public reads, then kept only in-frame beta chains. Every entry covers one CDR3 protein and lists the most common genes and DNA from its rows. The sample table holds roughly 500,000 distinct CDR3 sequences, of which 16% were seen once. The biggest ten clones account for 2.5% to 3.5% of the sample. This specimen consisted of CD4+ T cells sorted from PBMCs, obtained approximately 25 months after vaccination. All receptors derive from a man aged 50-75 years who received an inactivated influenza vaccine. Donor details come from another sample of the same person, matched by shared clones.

The CDR3 loop is CASASGNTDTQYF. DNA of the CDR3: TGTGCCAGCGCTAGCGGCAATACAGATACGCAGTATTTT. This rearrangement joins TRBV18 to TRBJ2-3; the match to TRBD2 covers 7 bases. This CDR3 is 13 amino acids long. After removal of 8 bases from V and 3 bases from J, the junction contained 5 bases not matched to a gene. CDR1 and CDR2 (germline): KGHSH, LQKENI.

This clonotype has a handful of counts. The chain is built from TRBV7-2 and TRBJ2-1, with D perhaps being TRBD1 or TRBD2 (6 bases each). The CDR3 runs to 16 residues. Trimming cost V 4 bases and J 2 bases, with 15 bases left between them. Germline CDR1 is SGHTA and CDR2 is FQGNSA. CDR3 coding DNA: TGTGCCAGCAGCTGGAGTGGGGGGCCCGCCTACAATGAGCAGTTCTTC. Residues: CASSWSGGPAYNEQFF.

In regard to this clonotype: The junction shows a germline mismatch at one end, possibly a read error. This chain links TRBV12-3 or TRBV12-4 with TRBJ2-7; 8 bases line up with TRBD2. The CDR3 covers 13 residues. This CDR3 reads CACRASGSYEQYF. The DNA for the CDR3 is TGTGCCTGCAGGGCAAGCGGGAGCTACGAGCAGTACTTC.

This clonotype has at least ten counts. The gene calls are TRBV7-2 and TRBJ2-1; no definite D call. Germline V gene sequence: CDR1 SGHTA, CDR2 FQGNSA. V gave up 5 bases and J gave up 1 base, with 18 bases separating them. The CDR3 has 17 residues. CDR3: CASSPSASSRSYNEQFF. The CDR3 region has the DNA TGTGCCAGCAGCCCCTCCGCGTCTAGTCGGTCCTACAATGAGCAGTTCTTC.

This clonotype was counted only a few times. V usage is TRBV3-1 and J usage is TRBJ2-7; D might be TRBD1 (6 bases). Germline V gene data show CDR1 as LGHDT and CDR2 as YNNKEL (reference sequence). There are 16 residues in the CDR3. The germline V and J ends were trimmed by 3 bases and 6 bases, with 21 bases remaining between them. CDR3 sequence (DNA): TGTGCCAGCAGCCACCTCGCAGGGGCCAGGCGTGGCGAGCAGTACTTC. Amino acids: CASSHLAGARRGEQYF.

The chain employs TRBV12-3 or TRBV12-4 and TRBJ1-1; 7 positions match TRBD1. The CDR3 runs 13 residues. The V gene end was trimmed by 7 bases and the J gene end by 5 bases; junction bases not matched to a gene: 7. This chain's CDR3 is CASTWTGLTEAFF. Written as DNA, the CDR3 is TGTGCCAGCACCTGGACAGGTCTGACTGAAGCTTTCTTT.

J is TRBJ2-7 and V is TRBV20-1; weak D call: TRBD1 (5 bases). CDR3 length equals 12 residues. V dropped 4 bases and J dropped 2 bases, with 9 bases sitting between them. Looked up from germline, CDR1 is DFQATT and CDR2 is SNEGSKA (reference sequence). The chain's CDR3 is CSAIDRAYEQYF. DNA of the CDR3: TGCAGTGCTATAGACAGAGCCTACGAGCAGTACTTC.

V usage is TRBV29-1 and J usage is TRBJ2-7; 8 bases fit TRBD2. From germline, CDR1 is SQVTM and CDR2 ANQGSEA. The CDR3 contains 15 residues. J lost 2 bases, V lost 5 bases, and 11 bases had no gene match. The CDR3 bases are TGCAGCGTTCCCGAACCGGGAGGGAGGCCCTACGAGCAGTACTTC. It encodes CSVPEPGGRPYEQYF.

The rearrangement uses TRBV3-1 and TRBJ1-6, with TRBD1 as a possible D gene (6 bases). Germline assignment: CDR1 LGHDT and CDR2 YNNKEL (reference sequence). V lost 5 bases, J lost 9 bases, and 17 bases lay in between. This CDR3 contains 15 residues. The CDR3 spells CASSEMDSYGSPLHF. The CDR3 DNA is TGTGCCAGCAGCGAAATGGACAGTTATGGTTCACCCCTCCACTTT.

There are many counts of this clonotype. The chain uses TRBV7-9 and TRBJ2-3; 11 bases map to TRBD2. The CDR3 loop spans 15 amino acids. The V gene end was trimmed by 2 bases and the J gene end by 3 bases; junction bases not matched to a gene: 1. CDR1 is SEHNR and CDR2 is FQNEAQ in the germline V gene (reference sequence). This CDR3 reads CASSLTSGRTDTQYF. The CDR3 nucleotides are TGTGCCAGCAGCTTAACTAGCGGGAGAACAGATACGCAGTATTTT.

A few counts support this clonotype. The CDR3 DNA is TGCGCCAGCAGTATGGACGGGGACATTCAGTACTTC. This translates into CASSMDGDIQYF. The rearrangement joins TRBV23-1 to TRBJ2-4; tentative D call: TRBD2 (5 bases). TRBV23-1 is reported as an ORF; its role is uncertain. This CDR3 is 12 amino acids long. Trimming cost V 5 bases and J 8 bases, with 10 bases left between them.

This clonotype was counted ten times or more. This CDR3 is CASSLAGEDTQYF. The CDR3 nucleotides are TGCGCCAGCAGCTTGGCGGGCGAAGATACGCAGTATTTT. This chain connects TRBV5-1 to TRBJ2-3; unclear D gene. This CDR3 spans 13 amino acids. Looked up from germline, CDR1 is SGHRS and CDR2 is YFSETQ. V lost 0 bases, J lost 5 bases, and 7 bases lay in between.

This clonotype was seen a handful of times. CDR3 nucleotide sequence: TGCAGCACCCTAGGACGGAGCACAGATACGCAGTATTTT. Translated: CSTLGRSTDTQYF. The V and J genes are TRBV29-1 and TRBJ2-3, with D uncertain. Trimming removed 8 bases from V and 0 bases from J, with 12 bases in between. Germline V gene sequence: CDR1 SQVTM, CDR2 ANQGSEA. This CDR3 has 13 residues.

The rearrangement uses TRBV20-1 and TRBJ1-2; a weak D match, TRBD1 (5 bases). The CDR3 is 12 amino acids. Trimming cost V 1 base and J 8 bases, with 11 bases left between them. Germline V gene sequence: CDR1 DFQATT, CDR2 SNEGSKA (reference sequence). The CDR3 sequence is CSARVQGWGYTF. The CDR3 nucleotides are TGCAGTGCTAGAGTCCAGGGTTGGGGCTACACCTTC.

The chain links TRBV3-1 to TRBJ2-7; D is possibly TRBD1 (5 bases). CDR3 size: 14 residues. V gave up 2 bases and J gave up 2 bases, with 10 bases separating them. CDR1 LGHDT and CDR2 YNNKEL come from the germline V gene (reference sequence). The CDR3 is CASSQFSRAYEQYF. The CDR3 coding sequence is TGTGCCAGCAGCCAATTCTCCAGGGCCTACGAGCAGTACTTC.

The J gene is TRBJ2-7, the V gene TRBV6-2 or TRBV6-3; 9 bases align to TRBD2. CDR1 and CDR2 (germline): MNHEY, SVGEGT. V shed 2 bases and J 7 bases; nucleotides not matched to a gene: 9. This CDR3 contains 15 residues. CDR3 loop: CASSYARGRVLEQYF. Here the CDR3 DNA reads TGTGCCAGCAGTTACGCTCGCGGGAGGGTTCTGGAGCAGTACTTC.

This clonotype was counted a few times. The CDR3 DNA follows: TGTGCCAGCAGCCAAGTCATGATCCGCTCCTACAATGAGCAGTTCTTC. Protein sequence: CASSQVMIRSYNEQFF. The chain couples TRBV3-1 to TRBJ2-1; the D is unclear. This CDR3 has 16 amino acids. The ends were cut back, 1 base at V and 0 bases at J, with 10 bases in the middle. Germline loops: CDR1 LGHDT, CDR2 YNNKEL (reference sequence).

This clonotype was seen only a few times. Here the CDR3 DNA reads TGCGCCAGCAGCTTGGCCACGGCGGCGGGGCTTTACAATGAGCAGTTCTTC. Its protein product is CASSLATAAGLYNEQFF. This chain uses TRBV5-1 with TRBJ2-1, with TRBD2 as a possible D gene (6 bases). Trimming removed 0 bases at V and 4 bases at J, with 17 bases between. Germline V gives CDR1 SGHRS, CDR2 YFSETQ. This CDR3 spans 17 amino acids.

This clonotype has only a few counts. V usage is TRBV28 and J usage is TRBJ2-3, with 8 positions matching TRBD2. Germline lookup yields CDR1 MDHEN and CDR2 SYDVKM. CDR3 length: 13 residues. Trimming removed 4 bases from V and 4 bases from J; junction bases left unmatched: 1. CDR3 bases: TGTGCCAGCAGTTCGGGAGGGCCAGATACGCAGTATTTT. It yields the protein CASSSGGPDTQYF.

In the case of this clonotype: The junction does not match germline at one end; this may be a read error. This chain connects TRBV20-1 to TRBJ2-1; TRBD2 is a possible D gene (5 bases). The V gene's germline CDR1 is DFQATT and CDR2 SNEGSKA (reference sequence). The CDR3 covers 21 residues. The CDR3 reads CSARDTTTGTKRRSSYNEQFF. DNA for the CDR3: TGCAGCGCTAGAGATACAACGACGGGAACTAAACGAAGGAGCTCCTACAATGAGCAGTTCTTC.

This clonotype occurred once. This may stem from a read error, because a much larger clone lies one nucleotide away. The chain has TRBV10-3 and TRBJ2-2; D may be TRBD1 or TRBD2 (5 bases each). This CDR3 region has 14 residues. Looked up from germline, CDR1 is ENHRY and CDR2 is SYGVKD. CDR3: CAIRKGMDTGELLF. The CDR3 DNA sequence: TGTGCCATCAGGAAGGGTATGGACACCGGGGAGCTGCTTTTT.

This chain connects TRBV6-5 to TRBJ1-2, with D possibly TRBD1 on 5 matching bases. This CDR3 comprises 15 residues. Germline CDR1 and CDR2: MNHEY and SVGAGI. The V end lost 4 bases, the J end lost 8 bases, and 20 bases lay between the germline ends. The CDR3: CASSSPSSGSRGYTF. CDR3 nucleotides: TGTGCCAGCAGTTCGCCGTCTTCAGGGAGTCGCGGCTACACCTTC.

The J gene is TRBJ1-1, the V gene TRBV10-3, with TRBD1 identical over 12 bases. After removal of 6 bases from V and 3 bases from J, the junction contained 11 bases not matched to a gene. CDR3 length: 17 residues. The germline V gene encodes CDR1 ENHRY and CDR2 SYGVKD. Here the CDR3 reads CAIRAGQGARGDTEAFF. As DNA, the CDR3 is TGTGCCATCAGGGCGGGACAGGGGGCGCGGGGGGACACTGAAGCTTTCTTT.

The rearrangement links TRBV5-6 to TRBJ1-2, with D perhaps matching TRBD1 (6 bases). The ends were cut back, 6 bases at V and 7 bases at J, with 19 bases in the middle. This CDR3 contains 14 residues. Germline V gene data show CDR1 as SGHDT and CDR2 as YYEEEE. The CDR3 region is CASTAPKGGAGYTF. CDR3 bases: TGTGCCAGCACCGCGCCCAAGGGGGGTGCTGGCTACACCTTC. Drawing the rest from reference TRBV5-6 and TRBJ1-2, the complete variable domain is DAGVTQSPTHLIKTRGQQVTLRCSPKSGHDTVSWYQQALGQGPQFIFQYYEEEERQRGNFPDRFSGHQFPNYSSELNVNALLLGDSALYLCASTAPKGGAGYTFGSGTRLTVV.

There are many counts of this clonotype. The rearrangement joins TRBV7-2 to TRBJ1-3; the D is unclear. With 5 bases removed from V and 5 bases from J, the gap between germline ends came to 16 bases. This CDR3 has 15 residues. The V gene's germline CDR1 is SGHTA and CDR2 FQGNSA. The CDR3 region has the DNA TGTGCCAGCAGCCCATCGGGGAGAGCCAGAAACACCATATATTTT. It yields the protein CASSPSGRARNTIYF.

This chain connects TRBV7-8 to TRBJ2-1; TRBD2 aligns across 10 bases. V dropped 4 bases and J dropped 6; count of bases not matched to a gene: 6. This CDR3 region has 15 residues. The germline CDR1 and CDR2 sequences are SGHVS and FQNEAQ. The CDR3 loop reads CASSYSGRPPNEQFF. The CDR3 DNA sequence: TGTGCCAGCAGCTATAGCGGGAGGCCACCCAATGAGCAGTTCTTC.

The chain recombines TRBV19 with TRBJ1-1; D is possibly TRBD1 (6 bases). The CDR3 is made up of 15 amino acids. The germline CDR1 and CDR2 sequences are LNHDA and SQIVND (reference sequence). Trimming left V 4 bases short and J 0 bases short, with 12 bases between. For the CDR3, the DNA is TGTGCCAGTAGTAGTCAGGGGCTCATGAACACTGAAGCTTTCTTT. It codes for CASSSQGLMNTEAFF.

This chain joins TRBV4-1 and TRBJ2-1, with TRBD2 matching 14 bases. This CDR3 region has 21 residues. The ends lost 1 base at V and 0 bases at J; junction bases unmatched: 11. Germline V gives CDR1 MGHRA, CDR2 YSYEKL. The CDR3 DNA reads TGCGCCAGCAGCCAAGTGTTAGCCGGACTAGCGGGGGGTAGCTCCTACAATGAGCAGTTCTTC. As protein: CASSQVLAGLAGGSSYNEQFF.

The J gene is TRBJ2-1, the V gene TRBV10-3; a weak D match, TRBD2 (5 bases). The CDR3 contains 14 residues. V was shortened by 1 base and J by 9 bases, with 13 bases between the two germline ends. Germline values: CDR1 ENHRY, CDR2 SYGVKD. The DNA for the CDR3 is TGTGCCATCAGTGAGTTGGAGAGGGAGAGTGAGCAGTTCTTC. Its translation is CAISELERESEQFF.

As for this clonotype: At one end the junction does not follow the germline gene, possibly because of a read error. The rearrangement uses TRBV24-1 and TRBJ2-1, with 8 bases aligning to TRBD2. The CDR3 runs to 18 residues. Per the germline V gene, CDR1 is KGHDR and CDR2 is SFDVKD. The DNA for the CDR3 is TGTACCACCAGTGACTCCCCGGGGGGGCGGGGCCCCTACAATGAGCAGTTCTTC. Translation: CTTSDSPGGRGPYNEQFF.

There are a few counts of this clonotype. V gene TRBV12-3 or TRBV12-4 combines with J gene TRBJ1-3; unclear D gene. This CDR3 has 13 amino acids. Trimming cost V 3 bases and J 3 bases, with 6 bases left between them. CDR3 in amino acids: CASSFNFGNTIYF. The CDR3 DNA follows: TGTGCCAGCAGTTTTAATTTTGGAAACACCATATATTTT.